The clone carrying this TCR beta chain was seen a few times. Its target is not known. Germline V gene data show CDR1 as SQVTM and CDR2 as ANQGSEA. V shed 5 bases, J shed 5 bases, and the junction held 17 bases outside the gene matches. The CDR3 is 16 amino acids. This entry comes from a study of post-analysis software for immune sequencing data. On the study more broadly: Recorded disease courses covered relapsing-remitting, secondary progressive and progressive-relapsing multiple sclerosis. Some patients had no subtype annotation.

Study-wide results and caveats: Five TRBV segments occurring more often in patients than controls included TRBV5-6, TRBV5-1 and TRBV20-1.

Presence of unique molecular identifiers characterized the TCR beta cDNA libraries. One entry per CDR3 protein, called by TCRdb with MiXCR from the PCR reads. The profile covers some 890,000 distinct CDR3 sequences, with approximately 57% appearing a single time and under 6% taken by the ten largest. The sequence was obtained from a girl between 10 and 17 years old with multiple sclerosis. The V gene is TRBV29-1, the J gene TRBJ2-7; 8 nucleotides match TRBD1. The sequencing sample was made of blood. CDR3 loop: CSVSETGVGGSHEQYF. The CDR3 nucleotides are TGCAGCGTTTCCGAGACAGGGGTCGGAGGGTCCCACGAGCAGTACTTC.